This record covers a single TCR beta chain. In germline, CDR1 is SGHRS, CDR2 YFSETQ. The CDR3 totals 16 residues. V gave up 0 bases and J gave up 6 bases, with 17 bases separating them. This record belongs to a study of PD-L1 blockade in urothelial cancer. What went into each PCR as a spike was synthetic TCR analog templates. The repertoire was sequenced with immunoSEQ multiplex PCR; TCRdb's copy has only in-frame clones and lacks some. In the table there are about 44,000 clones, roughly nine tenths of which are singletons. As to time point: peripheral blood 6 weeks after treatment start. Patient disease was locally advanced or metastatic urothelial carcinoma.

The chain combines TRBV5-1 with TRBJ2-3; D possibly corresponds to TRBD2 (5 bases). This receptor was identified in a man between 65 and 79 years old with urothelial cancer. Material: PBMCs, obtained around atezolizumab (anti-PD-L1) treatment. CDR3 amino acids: CASSLAKSGYRDTQYF. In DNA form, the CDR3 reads TGCGCCAGCAGCTTGGCCAAAAGCGGCTATCGGGATACGCAGTATTTT.